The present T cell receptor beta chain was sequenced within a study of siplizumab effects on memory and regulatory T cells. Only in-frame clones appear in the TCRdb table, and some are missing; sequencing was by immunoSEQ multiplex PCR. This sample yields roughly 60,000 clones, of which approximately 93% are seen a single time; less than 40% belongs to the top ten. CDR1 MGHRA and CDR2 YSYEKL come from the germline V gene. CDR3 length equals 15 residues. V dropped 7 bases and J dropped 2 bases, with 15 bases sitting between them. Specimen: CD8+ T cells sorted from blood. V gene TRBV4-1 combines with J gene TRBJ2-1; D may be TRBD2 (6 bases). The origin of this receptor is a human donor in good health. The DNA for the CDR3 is TGCGCCAGCACCGATCTTAGCGGTGCCTACAATGAGCAGTTCTTC. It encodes CASTDLSGAYNEQFF.